This T cell receptor beta chain was recorded in a study of cytomegalovirus exposure and HLA in healthy donors. Across the whole study: The 90 to 150 validation repertoires used a platform that matched the one used for the 666 first-cohort repertoires, as a later analysis reported. Study observations and caveats: Published work reported that the classifier diagnosed cytomegalovirus status with high specificity and sensitivity.

Turning to this clone: The antigen remains unidentified.

V was pared by 8 bases and J by 4 bases, with 15 bases between. Germline V gene sequence: CDR1 GTSNPN, CDR2 SVGIG (reference sequence). The CDR3 covers 13 residues. Using immunoSEQ multiplex PCR, the repertoire was profiled, and TCRdb retains in-frame clones only, with some absent. Of about 73,000 clones in the sample, 70% to 90% were seen once. Sequenced material: PBMCs. This receptor was obtained from a woman between 18 and 30 years old in good health and CMV-seropositive. V usage is TRBV30 and J usage is TRBJ1-3, with D perhaps matching TRBD1 (5 bases). CDR3 sequence reads: CARRPGEGNTIYF. In nucleotides, the CDR3 is TGTGCCCGGCGCCCGGGGGAAGGAAACACCATATATTTT.